A selection of T cell receptor beta chains follows, all from one sample in a study of T cells in Graves' hyperthyroidism and ophthalmopathy. TCRdb processed the multiplex PCR reads anew with MiXCR; each CDR3 protein has one entry. The table includes 500,000 to 600,000 distinct CDR3 sequences, 15% to 20% detected once. Material for sequencing was blood. Receptors originate from a woman aged 18-29 years with Graves' hyperthyroidism. The CDR3 runs from the conserved cysteine through the conserved F or W. D genes are given only for firm matches. Expanded clones get a size class; other rows say once, few or many, or leave the size out.

D | size | J | V | CDR3 | DNA
TRBD1 | many | TRBJ2-7 | TRBV5-1 | CASSRQGDEQYF | TGCGCCAGCTCACGACAGGGCGACGAGCAGTACTTC
NA | NA | TRBJ2-7 | TRBV14 | CASSKGSASDEQYF | TGTGCCAGCAGTAAAGGGAGTGCTTCCGACGAGCAGTACTTC
NA | few | TRBJ1-2 | TRBV5-4 | CASSLSAVPPGYTF | TGTGCCAGCAGCTTGTCGGCGGTTCCTCCGGGCTACACCTTC
TRBD1 | many | TRBJ1-1 | TRBV20-1 | CSALGQGKAEAFF | TGCAGTGCTCTAGGACAGGGGAAGGCTGAAGCTTTCTTT
NA | many | TRBJ1-2 | TRBV11-3 | CASSLEGIGYTF | TGTGCCAGCAGCTTAGAAGGCATTGGCTACACCTTC
NA | once | TRBJ2-3 | TRBV24-1 | CATSDLTPNTDTQYF | TGTGCCACCAGTGATTTGACACCGAACACAGATACGCAGTATTTT
TRBD2 | many | TRBJ2-5 | TRBV7-2 | CASSVLSGGAQETQYF | TGTGCCAGCAGCGTTCTTAGCGGGGGGGCCCAAGAGACCCAGTACTTC
NA | NA | TRBJ2-4 | TRBV30 | CAWGSKRLAKNIQYF | TGTGCCTGGGGATCGAAACGGTTAGCCAAAAACATTCAGTACTTC
NA | NA | TRBJ2-7 | TRBV29-1 | CSVVGGVGYGQYF | TGCAGCGTTGTAGGGGGTGTCGGCTACGGGCAGTACTTC
NA | NA | TRBJ2-4 | TRBV15 | CATSRSGLAKNIQYF | TGTGCCACCAGCAGATCGGGTCTAGCCAAAAACATTCAGTACTTC
TRBD2 | NA | TRBJ2-1 | TRBV11-1 | CASSPRTSGKNEQFF | TGTGCCAGCAGCCCACGGACTAGCGGGAAGAATGAGCAGTTCTTC
TRBD1 | many | TRBJ1-5 | TRBV2 | CASSGDRDSNQPQHF | TGTGCCAGCAGTGGGGACAGGGATAGCAATCAGCCCCAGCATTTT